These 4 T cell receptor beta chains originate from one sample sequenced in a study of Ad26.COV2.S vaccination and SARS-CoV-2 variants. Assay used: immunoSEQ multiplex PCR; TCRdb lists only in-frame clones, some missing. The table shows hundreds of thousands of clones, with 85% to 90% occurring only once. This sample's treatment: some 19 received Ad26.COV2.S at low or high dose, single or two shots; several received placebo; per-sample allocation not given. Repertoires come from day 63 after the first vaccine or placebo injection. The sample in question was peripheral blood, obtained in a trial of Ad26.COV2.S vaccine versus placebo. Every receptor here comes from a person between 18 and 65 years old who received the Ad26.COV2.S COVID-19 vaccine or a placebo.

The chain has TRBV13 and TRBJ2-2, with TRBD2 matching over 8 bases. After removal of 3 bases from V and 5 bases from J, the junction contained 8 bases not matched to a gene. Germline V lookup: CDR1 PRHDT, CDR2 FYEKMQ (reference sequence). CDR3 length: 16 amino acids. CDR3 amino acids: CASSLGAGGETGELFF. DNA of the CDR3: TGTGCCAGCAGCTTGGGGGCGGGAGGCGAGACCGGGGAGCTGTTTTTT. The variable domain in full, with the rest retrieved from reference TRBV13 and TRBJ2-2, is AAGVIQSPRHLIKEKRETATLKCYPIPRHDTVYWYQQGPGQDPQFLISFYEKMQSDKGSIPDRFSAQQFSDYHSELNMSSLELGDSALYFCASSLGAGGETGELFFGEGSRLTVL.

This chain uses TRBV14 with TRBJ2-4; D remains unclear. CDR1 and CDR2 from the germline V gene are SGHDN and FVKESK. The CDR3 has 13 amino acids. V lost 1 base and J 4 bases, leaving 5 bases between the germline ends. The CDR3 DNA is TGTGCCAGCAGCCAAGCTGTGAAAAACATTCAGTACTTC. Translating gives CASSQAVKNIQYF.

The chain recombines TRBV6-1 with TRBJ1-4; D call uncertain. Germline V gene sequence: CDR1 MNHNS, CDR2 SASEGT. The CDR3 has 16 amino acids. V lost 0 bases, J lost 8 bases, and 16 bases lay in between. CDR3 nucleotides: TGTGCCAGCAGTGAAGCGCTTACCGGTGTTTACGAAAAACTGTTTTTT. As protein: CASSEALTGVYEKLFF.

J is TRBJ2-7 and V is TRBV18; D is possibly TRBD1 (6 bases). CDR3 length: 13 residues. The germline V gene has CDR1 KGHSH and CDR2 LQKENI. The ends were cut back, 6 bases at V and 4 bases at J, with 13 bases in the middle. CDR3 sequence reads: CASSLTGGYEQYF. CDR3 nucleotide sequence: TGTGCCAGCTCGCTGACAGGCGGGTACGAGCAGTACTTC.